One and the same sample provided the 28 T cell receptor beta chains below, sequenced in a study of identical twins. TCRdb redid the calling of the 5' RACE reads with MiXCR, one entry per CDR3 protein. This sample has just under 650,000 distinct CDR3 sequences, with just over 7% found just once. The same data also contributed to another study, on yellow fever vaccine responses in identical twins.

Input material: PBMCs. The source is a woman between 18 and 29 years old in good health.

The chain has TRBV24-1 and TRBJ1-1; D is undetermined. Germline V gives CDR1 KGHDR, CDR2 SFDVKD. The CDR3 is made up of 12 amino acids. With 3 bases removed from V and 5 bases from J, the gap between germline ends came to 6 bases. The CDR3 nucleotides read TGTGCCACCAGTGATCAGAGTACTGAAGCTTTCTTT. This encodes CATSDQSTEAFF.

This clonotype was found a few times. This sequence joins TRBV24-1 and TRBJ2-1, with 11 bases fitting TRBD2. This CDR3 has 19 amino acids. V shed 3 bases and J 0 bases; nucleotides not matched to a gene: 9. Germline values: CDR1 KGHDR, CDR2 SFDVKD. CDR3 in DNA: TGTGCCACCAGTGATGCTTCCGGGACTAGCGGTAGCTCCTACAATGAGCAGTTCTTC. Amino acids: CATSDASGTSGSSYNEQFF.

This clonotype was seen only once. The J gene is TRBJ2-1, the V gene TRBV6-4; D possibly matches TRBD1 or TRBD2 (6 bases each). V shed 6 bases and J shed 5 bases, with 14 bases lying between them. Per the germline V gene, CDR1 is MRHNA and CDR2 is SNTAGT. CDR3 length: 14 amino acids. The CDR3 protein is CASRGGLHHNEQFF. In DNA, the CDR3 is TGTGCCAGCAGAGGGGGGCTTCACCACAATGAGCAGTTCTTC.

This rearrangement joins TRBV6-5 to TRBJ1-2; D gene unclear. The V end lost 0 bases, the J end lost 6 bases, and 8 bases lay between the germline ends. CDR3 length: 13 amino acids. Germline CDR1 reads MNHEY; CDR2 reads SVGAGI. The CDR3, as DNA: TGTGCCAGCAGTTACTCGATGCGTCATGGCTACACCTTC. The encoded protein is CASSYSMRHGYTF.

This clonotype was seen at least ten times. V and J are TRBV6-1 and TRBJ1-1, with TRBD1 identical over 7 bases. J was trimmed by 1 base and V by 6 bases; bases with no gene match: 2. Germline CDR1 MNHNS, CDR2 SASEGT. The CDR3 is 13 amino acids. Here the CDR3 DNA reads TGTGCCAGCAGGTCAGGGGGGAACACTGAAGCTTTCTTT. Its protein product is CASRSGGNTEAFF.

This clonotype was detected ten times or more. The V call is TRBV10-3, the J call TRBJ2-2; no firm D call. The V end was cut by 2 bases, the J end by 8 bases, with 3 bases between. The CDR3 runs 11 residues. Germline V lookup: CDR1 ENHRY, CDR2 SYGVKD. CDR3 loop: CAISEGGELFF. As DNA, the CDR3 is TGTGCCATCAGTGAGGGTGGGGAGCTGTTTTTT.

This chain uses TRBV29-1 with TRBJ2-2, with D unclear. Trimming took off 4 bases at V and 0 bases at J, with 6 bases between the two ends. Germline CDR1 reads SQVTM; CDR2 reads ANQGSEA. The CDR3 has 13 amino acids. The CDR3 sequence is CSVGKTNTGELFF. The CDR3 DNA is TGCAGCGTTGGGAAGACGAACACCGGGGAGCTGTTTTTT.

The V gene is TRBV20-1, the J gene TRBJ1-1; 8 bases align to TRBD1. V was clipped by 3 bases and J by 3 bases; unmatched bases: 3. Germline V lookup: CDR1 DFQATT, CDR2 SNEGSKA (reference sequence). The CDR3 extends over 13 amino acids. The CDR3 DNA reads TGCAGTGCTAGGACGGACAGGGACACTGAAGCTTTCTTT. This encodes CSARTDRDTEAFF.

The chain has TRBV5-5 and TRBJ2-7, with D perhaps TRBD2 (7 bases). This CDR3 has 15 amino acids. Germline-derived CDR1 and CDR2 are SGHKS and YYEKEE (reference sequence). The ends were cut back, 0 bases at V and 4 bases at J, with 14 bases in the middle. The DNA of the CDR3 is TGTGCCAGCAGCTTGGGTGCGGGGGCGCAGTACGAGCAGTACGTC. Protein: CASSLGAGAQYEQYV.

The V gene is TRBV7-8, the J gene TRBJ2-1, with 9 bases matching TRBD2. The CDR3 covers 15 residues. Germline V lookup: CDR1 SGHVS, CDR2 FQNEAQ. V lost 5 bases, J lost 4 bases, and 6 bases stayed unmatched. For the CDR3, the DNA is TGTGCCAGCAGCCCAAATAGCGGGGGTTACAATGAGCAGTTCTTC. This sequence encodes CASSPNSGGYNEQFF.

V gene TRBV10-3 combines with J gene TRBJ1-2, with a possible D match to TRBD1 (6 bases). The CDR3 loop spans 12 amino acids. V lost 4 bases and J 8 bases, leaving 11 bases between the germline ends. Germline lookup yields CDR1 ENHRY and CDR2 SYGVKD. CDR3 DNA: TGTGCCATCAGTGGAACAGGGTTCGGCTACACCTTC. Translation gives CAISGTGFGYTF.

This clonotype was observed a single time. V gene TRBV5-1 combines with J gene TRBJ2-1; 9 bases fit TRBD2. CDR1 SGHRS and CDR2 YFSETQ come from the germline V gene. V trimming: 5 bases; J trimming: 5 bases; junction bases outside the gene matches: 11. This CDR3 contains 16 residues. The CDR3 sequence: CASSWLWTSVDNEQFF. The DNA of the CDR3 is TGCGCCAGCAGTTGGCTCTGGACTAGCGTAGACAATGAGCAGTTCTTC.

This clonotype was counted only a few times. The rearrangement links TRBV20-1 to TRBJ2-1; 12 nucleotides line up with TRBD2. This CDR3 has 16 residues. J was trimmed by 4 bases and V by 4 bases; bases with no gene match: 8. Germline-derived CDR1 and CDR2 are DFQATT and SNEGSKA (reference sequence). Here the CDR3 DNA reads TGCAGTGCTACCGGGACTAGCGGGCAAACTTACAATGAGCAGTTCTTC. Protein product: CSATGTSGQTYNEQFF.

Many counts were recorded for this clonotype. The V and J genes are TRBV5-6 and TRBJ1-4; weak D call: TRBD1 (5 bases). V was shortened by 5 bases and J by 7 bases, with 24 bases between the two germline ends. Germline values: CDR1 SGHDT, CDR2 YYEEEE. The CDR3 sequence is 17 residues long. CDR3 in amino acids: CASSLLTTGRLSEKLFF. The CDR3 DNA is TGTGCCAGCAGTCTCCTCACGACGGGACGGTTGAGTGAAAAACTGTTTTTT.

This clonotype was detected ten times or more. CDR3 loop: CASSEEGQGLNTEAFF. CDR3 nucleotides: TGTGCCAGCAGTGAAGAGGGGCAGGGGTTGAACACTGAAGCTTTCTTT. The V gene is TRBV2, the J gene TRBJ1-1; weak D call: TRBD1 (6 bases). The CDR3 is 16 residues long. Deletions cut 1 base from V and 0 bases from J, with 12 bases between. Germline V CDR1 and CDR2: SNHLY, FYNNEI.

This clonotype came up a few times. J is TRBJ1-1 and V is TRBV7-9; 8 bases match TRBD1. This CDR3 comprises 15 residues. CDR1 is SEHNR, CDR2 FQNEAQ, per germline (reference sequence). The V segment lost 4 bases and the J segment 6 bases; nucleotides outside the gene matches: 10. The CDR3 nucleotides read TGTGCCAGCAGCTCGACAGGGGCCCTTGGGGCTGAAGCTTTCTTT. It encodes CASSSTGALGAEAFF.

Concerning this clonotype itself: The missing conserved phenylalanine or tryptophan at the end of this CDR3 makes a read error likely. No DNA is shown, since the ends of the CDR3 on it are uncertain; the CDR3 is the one TCRdb lists. The chain combines TRBV20-1 with TRBJ2-3; TRBD1, the table's D call, lacks a check against the DNA. The CDR3 adds up to 8 amino acids, both ends counted. The germline CDR1 and CDR2 sequences are DFQATT and SNEGSKA (reference sequence). The CDR3 here is CSAPGSGI.

This sequence joins TRBV7-2 and TRBJ2-2, with D perhaps TRBD1 or TRBD2 (5 bases each). Germline-derived CDR1 and CDR2 are SGHTA and FQGNSA. V was trimmed by 5 bases and J by 8 bases, leaving 18 bases between them. The CDR3 is made up of 15 amino acids. CDR3 sequence: CASSNPGTRRGELFF. The CDR3 DNA follows: TGTGCCAGCAGCAACCCCGGGACCAGAAGGGGGGAGCTGTTTTTT.

This clonotype was recorded at least ten times. The chain uses TRBV2 and TRBJ2-1; 9 bases line up with TRBD2. The CDR3 spans 15 residues. The V segment lost 5 bases and the J segment 5 bases; nucleotides outside the gene matches: 7. Germline CDR1 is SNHLY and CDR2 is FYNNEI. The CDR3 DNA sequence: TGTGCCAGCAGTCCCAGCGGGGGGAACAACAATGAGCAGTTCTTC. Residues: CASSPSGGNNNEQFF.

This clonotype was detected a few times. The genes are TRBV20-1 and TRBJ1-1; 9 bases map to TRBD1. The germline V gene encodes CDR1 DFQATT and CDR2 SNEGSKA (reference sequence). Unmatched junction bases numbered 13, after V lost 6 bases and J lost 5 bases. The CDR3 contains 15 residues. CDR3 DNA sequence: TGCAGTGCCCTCAACTCCGGGACAGGGAGGACTGAAGCTTTCTTT. Translation: CSALNSGTGRTEAFF.

This clonotype was found many times. The chain carries TRBV12-3 or TRBV12-4 and TRBJ2-5; D may be TRBD2 (5 bases). The V end was cut by 2 bases, the J end by 5 bases, with 15 bases between. The CDR3 runs 15 residues. Here the CDR3 reads CASSLRPGVYETQYF. For the CDR3, the DNA is TGTGCCAGCAGTTTACGGCCCGGGGTTTATGAGACCCAGTACTTC.

This clonotype was counted at least ten times. V usage is TRBV20-1 and J usage is TRBJ2-4; 7 bases map to TRBD2. The CDR3 covers 13 residues. Germline V gene data show CDR1 as DFQATT and CDR2 as SNEGSKA (reference sequence). This chain's CDR3 is CSAGEGAKNIQYF. For the CDR3, the DNA is TGCAGCGCTGGGGAGGGTGCCAAAAACATTCAGTACTTC.

This clonotype was seen a few times. The V call is TRBV15, the J call TRBJ1-1; D is perhaps TRBD1 (5 bases). Trimming removed 0 bases from V and 4 bases from J, with 9 bases in between. The length of the CDR3 is 14 residues. In germline, CDR1 is LNHNV, CDR2 YYDKDF (reference sequence). The CDR3 DNA reads as TGTGCCACCAGCAGAGAAGGGGTAGTCACTGAAGCTTTCTTT. Encoded protein: CATSREGVVTEAFF.

This clonotype showed up many times. This chain connects TRBV4-1 to TRBJ1-2; D gene ambiguous. V was pared by 0 bases and J by 8 bases, with 7 bases between. The germline V gene encodes CDR1 MGHRA and CDR2 YSYEKL. The CDR3 has 12 residues. CDR3 region: CASSQDVEGYTF. CDR3 sequence (DNA): TGCGCCAGCAGCCAAGATGTAGAAGGCTACACCTTC.

CDR3 protein: CASSPTESWAQTNYGYTF. Written as DNA, the CDR3 is TGTGCCAGCAGCCCCACCGAGAGTTGGGCCCAAACTAACTATGGCTACACCTTC. The chain links TRBV7-8 to TRBJ1-2; D gene uncertain. This CDR3 contains 18 residues. Trimming cost V 5 bases and J 0 bases, with 22 bases left between them. The germline V gene encodes CDR1 SGHVS and CDR2 FQNEAQ. Based on the CDR3 plus reference TRBV7-8 and TRBJ1-2, the full variable domain is GAGVSQSPRYKVAKRGQDVALRCDPISGHVSLFWYQQALGQGPEFLTYFQNEAQLDKSGLPSDRFFAERPEGSVSTLKIQRTQQEDSAVYLCASSPTESWAQTNYGYTFGSGTRLTVV.

This chain joins TRBV12-3 or TRBV12-4 and TRBJ2-1; 10 bases align to TRBD2. The CDR3 is made up of 13 amino acids. V shed 2 bases, J shed 12 bases, and the junction held 4 bases outside the gene matches. The CDR3 is CASSLLAGDLQFF. In nucleotides, the CDR3 is TGTGCCAGCAGTTTACTAGCGGGAGACTTGCAGTTCTTC.

This clonotype has just a few counts. The J gene is TRBJ2-1, the V gene TRBV5-1; TRBD2 matches at 10 bases. The CDR3 covers 15 residues. The junction had 7 bases not matched to a gene; V was cut back by 5 bases and J by 5 bases. Germline CDR1 reads SGHRS; CDR2 reads YFSETQ. The chain's CDR3 is CASSLLAGHNNEQFF. The DNA of the CDR3 is TGCGCCAGCAGTTTACTAGCGGGACATAACAATGAGCAGTTCTTC.

This clonotype showed up many times. The gene calls are TRBV12-3 or TRBV12-4 and TRBJ1-5; the match to TRBD1 covers 9 bases. The V gene end was trimmed by 4 bases and the J gene end by 0 bases; junction bases not matched to a gene: 4. This CDR3 region has 16 residues. Here the CDR3 reads CASSSRDRASNQPQHF. CDR3 sequence (DNA): TGTGCCAGCAGTTCGCGGGACAGGGCTAGCAATCAGCCCCAGCATTTT.